Presented here are 26 T cell receptor beta chains from one specimen sequenced in a study of shared T cell receptors in the human thymus (dated by TCRdb to about 2021). The method behind the library was the immunoSEQ multiplex PCR assay. Entries here come from immuneACCESS through TCRdb and include only in-frame sequences with V and J called. Some clones fail to appear in such tables; in the studies checked, an unresolved V gene covers under half of the shortfall, and the cause of the remainder is unknown. For this sample the table gives under 700,000 clones, of which approximately 80% were detected only once. 0.01% to 0.015% of the sample is in the top ten clones. These data also featured in a second study, about human thymus T cells.

Material for sequencing was thymocytes. These receptors all come from a boy less than two years old with a congenital heart defect. Donor details come from another sample of the same person, matched by shared clones.

This clone was counted once. The chain uses TRBV6-5 and TRBJ2-3, with unresolved D. The CDR3 runs 13 residues. The germline V gene has CDR1 MNHEY and CDR2 SVGAGI. V was cut by 6 bases and J by 2 bases, with 9 bases left in between. The CDR3 protein is CASSLDPTDTQYF. CDR3 DNA sequence: TGTGCCAGCAGCCTAGACCCCACAGATACGCAGTATTTT.

This clone has more than one count but fewer than ten. The gene calls are TRBV7-6 and TRBJ2-3, with D perhaps TRBD2 (5 bases). Looked up from germline, CDR1 is SGHVS and CDR2 is FNYEAQ. Between the trimmed V and J ends, which lost 6 bases and 0 bases, there was a span of 10 bases. The CDR3 is 14 residues long. As DNA, the CDR3 is TGTGCCAGCAGTAGGACTTCTAGCACAGATACGCAGTATTTT. It codes for CASSRTSSTDTQYF.

The rearrangement links TRBV11-1 to TRBJ2-6; D may be TRBD1 (5 bases). Germline V gene sequence: CDR1 SGHAT, CDR2 FQDESV (reference sequence). The V and J ends lost 5 bases and 0 bases respectively, with 8 bases between them. The CDR3 runs 15 residues. CDR3 in amino acids: CASSPRDSGANVLTF. CDR3 DNA: TGTGCCAGCAGCCCCAGGGACTCTGGGGCCAACGTCCTGACTTTC.

V gene TRBV29-1 combines with J gene TRBJ2-1; 9 nucleotides agree with TRBD2. There are 13 residues in the CDR3. Losses at the gene ends were 7 bases for V and 5 bases for J; bases not matched to a gene: 6. Germline V lookup: CDR1 SQVTM, CDR2 ANQGSEA. For the CDR3, the DNA is TGCAGCGCTGCGGGACTAGCCGACAATGAGCAGTTCTTC. Translating gives CSAAGLADNEQFF.

V is TRBV28 and J is TRBJ1-1; TRBD1 matches 8 bases. CDR1 is MDHEN, CDR2 SYDVKM, per germline. The CDR3 has 17 residues. V lost 10 bases, J lost 0 bases, and 16 bases stayed unmatched. CDR3 nucleotide sequence: TGTGCCACAACCCCAGACAGGGGCCGGGGTCTGAACACTGAAGCTTTCTTT. Translated: CATTPDRGRGLNTEAFF.

Here the CDR3 DNA reads TGTGCCAGCAGCGTAGGGGAGGGGGGAAGGACAGGGCCATCCGAAAAACTGTTTTTT. It translates to CASSVGEGGRTGPSEKLFF. The chain has TRBV9 and TRBJ1-4, with 8 bases fitting TRBD1. The length of the CDR3 is 19 residues. The germline V gene has CDR1 SGDLS and CDR2 YYNGEE. Trimming at V came to 0 bases and at J to 8 bases, leaving 18 bases not matched to a gene. The full variable domain, with the rest looked up from reference TRBV9 and TRBJ1-4, is DSGVTQTPKHLITATGQRVTLRCSPRSGDLSVYWYQQSLDQGLQFLIQYYNGEERAKGNILERFSAQQFPDLHSELNLSSLELGDSALYFCASSVGEGGRTGPSEKLFFGSGTQLSVL.

This clone was recorded only once. This chain links TRBV9 with TRBJ1-5; a possible D gene is TRBD1 (6 bases). The V and J ends lost 0 bases and 5 bases respectively, with 12 bases between them. This CDR3 has 15 amino acids. Germline-derived CDR1 and CDR2 are SGDLS and YYNGEE. CDR3 region: CASSVEGTLDQPQHF. The DNA of the CDR3 is TGTGCCAGCAGCGTAGAGGGGACATTAGATCAGCCCCAGCATTTT.

This clone was picked up a small number of times. The chain has TRBV6-6 and TRBJ2-7; 7 nucleotides agree with TRBD2. V was pared by 2 bases and J by 5 bases, with 9 bases of the junction left unmatched. The CDR3 has 15 amino acids. Germline-derived CDR1 and CDR2 are MNHNY and SVGAGI (reference sequence). In nucleotides, the CDR3 is TGTGCCAGCAGTTACACGGTAGCGGGTATAAACGAGCAGTACTTC. This sequence encodes CASSYTVAGINEQYF.

This rearrangement joins TRBV11-2 to TRBJ2-7, with a tentative D call TRBD1 (5 bases). The CDR3 runs 13 residues. The germline V gene encodes CDR1 SGHAT and CDR2 FQNNGV. Trimming shortened V by 6 bases and J by 4 bases, and 13 bases separated the two germline ends. The CDR3 is CASRGVRSYEQYF. CDR3 in DNA: TGTGCCAGCAGAGGGGTCCGATCATACGAGCAGTACTTC.

The chain links TRBV27 to TRBJ2-1; 14 nucleotides align to TRBD2. The germline V gene encodes CDR1 MNHEY and CDR2 SMNVEV (reference sequence). This CDR3 is built from 17 residues. J gave up 0 bases and V 6 bases, and 4 bases lay outside the gene matches. CDR3 region: CASRTGTSGSSYNEQFF. The CDR3 DNA sequence: TGTGCCAGCAGAACAGGGACTAGCGGGAGCTCCTACAATGAGCAGTTCTTC.

This clone appeared a few times. V and J are TRBV6-1 and TRBJ2-3; maybe TRBD2 (6 bases). The CDR3 loop spans 20 amino acids. Germline CDR1 and CDR2: MNHNS and SASEGT. V was trimmed by 2 bases and J by 0 bases, leaving 24 bases between them. The CDR3 DNA reads as TGTGCCAGCAGTGAAAGGGCGGTTAGCGGAGCTACATTAAGCACAGATACGCAGTATTTT. Protein: CASSERAVSGATLSTDTQYF.

The chain uses TRBV5-1 and TRBJ2-7; D unresolved. Looked up from germline, CDR1 is SGHRS and CDR2 is YFSETQ. Trimming cost V 0 bases and J 1 base, with 5 bases left between them. The CDR3 is 13 amino acids. The CDR3 DNA reads as TGCGCCAGCAGCTTGGCTCGGTCCTACGAGCAGTACTTC. Its protein is CASSLARSYEQYF.

The sample holds a few counts of this clone. The CDR3 DNA sequence: TGTGCCAGCAGCCGCGGGGGGGACAGCCCAAACTATGGCTACACCTTC. It is translated as CASSRGGDSPNYGYTF. The genes are TRBV7-2 and TRBJ1-2; 7 bases are a match to TRBD1. The CDR3 extends over 16 amino acids. Germline CDR1 and CDR2: SGHTA and FQGNSA. V lost 5 bases and J lost 2; bases outside the gene matches: 11.

The rearrangement uses TRBV18 and TRBJ2-1; weak D call: TRBD1 (5 bases). V was shortened by 0 bases and J by 0 bases, with 18 bases between the two germline ends. The germline V gene encodes CDR1 KGHSH and CDR2 LQKENI. CDR3 size: 19 residues. Here the CDR3 reads CASSPPGSPRVRSYNEQFF. DNA for the CDR3: TGTGCCAGCTCACCACCCGGGTCACCCAGGGTACGCTCCTACAATGAGCAGTTCTTC.

J is TRBJ2-7 and V is TRBV30; D might be TRBD2 (6 bases). The germline CDR1 and CDR2 sequences are GTSNPN and SVGIG (reference sequence). The CDR3 runs to 15 residues. Trimming took off 2 bases at V and 0 bases at J, with 14 bases between the two ends. CDR3 nucleotides: TGTGCCTGGAGTTTACCGCGGCGGGGCTCCTACGAGCAGTACTTC. Its protein is CAWSLPRRGSYEQYF.

This clone appeared once. The V gene is TRBV29-1, the J gene TRBJ2-3; D unresolved. V was pared by 0 bases and J by 2 bases, with 9 bases between. The CDR3 length is 14 residues. CDR1 is SQVTM and CDR2 is ANQGSEA in the germline V gene. CDR3 region: CSVEDRSDTDTQYF. CDR3 sequence (DNA): TGCAGCGTTGAAGATAGGAGCGACACAGATACGCAGTATTTT.

The CDR3 DNA follows: TGCGCCAGCAGCTTGGGGCGCGGGGCTAGCACAGATACGCAGTATTTT. Protein: CASSLGRGASTDTQYF. The rearrangement links TRBV5-1 to TRBJ2-3; D is perhaps TRBD2 (6 bases). CDR3 size: 16 residues. Germline loops: CDR1 SGHRS, CDR2 YFSETQ. V lost 0 bases and J lost 0, with 11 bases in between.

This chain joins TRBV5-6 and TRBJ1-5, with a weak D call TRBD1 (5 bases). V was trimmed by 4 bases and J by 1 base, leaving 15 bases between them. Germline-derived CDR1 and CDR2 are SGHDT and YYEEEE. The CDR3 totals 16 residues. CDR3 in amino acids: CASSHSGLKSNQPQHF. The DNA of the CDR3 is TGTGCCAGCAGCCACTCAGGGTTAAAAAGCAATCAGCCCCAGCATTTT.

V is TRBV30 and J is TRBJ2-5; 14 nucleotides match TRBD2. Losses at the gene ends were 5 bases for V and 1 base for J; bases not matched to a gene: 12. Germline CDR1 and CDR2: GTSNPN and SVGIG (reference sequence). The CDR3 runs 18 residues. CDR3 residues: CAWYQGLAGDPRQETQYF. CDR3 nucleotides: TGTGCCTGGTACCAGGGACTAGCGGGAGATCCGCGCCAAGAGACCCAGTACTTC.

The CDR3 spells CASSQDLLDRGLNQPQHF. CDR3 coding DNA: TGCGCCAGCAGCCAAGATCTCCTAGACAGGGGTCTTAATCAGCCCCAGCATTTT. The rearrangement uses TRBV4-1 and TRBJ1-5, with 8 bases lining up with TRBD1. This CDR3 is built from 18 residues. CDR1 and CDR2 (germline): MGHRA, YSYEKL. Losses at the gene ends were 0 bases for V and 4 bases for J; bases not matched to a gene: 11.

This rearrangement joins TRBV4-1 to TRBJ2-6, with 11 bases fitting TRBD1. The junction had 4 bases not matched to a gene; V was cut back by 1 base and J by 2 bases. The CDR3 contains 18 residues. The germline CDR1 and CDR2 sequences are MGHRA and YSYEKL. For the CDR3, the DNA is TGCGCCAGCAGCCAAGGGGGACAGGGGGAGGCTGGGGCCAACGTCCTGACTTTC. The encoded protein is CASSQGGQGEAGANVLTF.

The table lists this clone with a count of one. The CDR3 loop is CAWRERGWLNNNEQFF. The CDR3 DNA follows: TGTGCCTGGAGGGAGCGGGGTTGGCTGAATAACAATGAGCAGTTCTTC. The chain has TRBV30 and TRBJ2-1; 7 bases line up with TRBD2. Germline assignment: CDR1 GTSNPN and CDR2 SVGIG (reference sequence). V lost 3 bases and J lost 5; bases outside the gene matches: 13. This CDR3 region has 16 residues.

The gene calls are TRBV15 and TRBJ2-3, with 10 nucleotides matching TRBD2. The V and J ends lost 5 bases and 1 base, in that order; junction bases with no gene match: 6. The CDR3 spans 16 residues. The germline CDR1 and CDR2 sequences are LNHNV and YYDKDF (reference sequence). CDR3 sequence: CATSGPGTSGTDTQYF. As DNA, the CDR3 is TGTGCCACCAGCGGACCGGGGACTAGCGGCACAGATACGCAGTATTTT.

The chain recombines TRBV7-8 with TRBJ2-7; TRBD2 aligns across 9 bases. CDR3 length: 15 residues. In germline, CDR1 is SGHVS, CDR2 FQNEAQ. V lost 7 bases and J lost 5; bases outside the gene matches: 12. CDR3 region: CASKGWAGGFHEQYF. CDR3 DNA: TGTGCCAGCAAAGGTTGGGCGGGAGGGTTCCACGAGCAGTACTTC.

The chain recombines TRBV6-4 with TRBJ2-5, with D possibly being TRBD2 (6 bases). The V end lost 5 bases, the J end lost 6 bases, and 16 bases lay between the germline ends. Germline V CDR1 and CDR2: MRHNA, SNTAGT. There are 14 residues in the CDR3. CDR3 in DNA: TGTGCCAGCAGTCCAGGGACTGCTTCCCAGACCCAGTACTTC. It is translated as CASSPGTASQTQYF.

This clone was counted a single time. The chain is built from TRBV9 and TRBJ2-7; 7 bases line up with TRBD2. The V gene's germline CDR1 is SGDLS and CDR2 YYNGEE. V lost 3 bases to trimming and J lost 4 bases; unmatched junction nucleotides: 13. This CDR3 is built from 16 residues. The CDR3 reads CASSADPSGGRYEQYF. The CDR3 DNA reads as TGTGCCAGCAGCGCTGACCCTAGCGGAGGACGATACGAGCAGTACTTC.